This TCR beta chain was retrieved from a study of shared clonotypes between healthy human individuals. As for the study in general: Aged 18 to 49, the donors were two women and a few men. Study-level points and caveats: Memory subsets had estimated richness that was generally smaller than that of naive subsets.

Profiling relied on immunoSEQ multiplex PCR, and the TCRdb table lists in-frame clones only, not all of them. The top ten hold 0.2% to 0.25% of the sample, which has roughly 810,000 clones, 90% to 98% seen once. This CDR3 is 16 amino acids long. Trimming pared 1 base from V and 3 bases from J, leaving 16 bases between. Germline V gives CDR1 SGHDN, CDR2 FVKESK. This clone was observed once. The antigen is unknown. Terminally differentiated effector memory CD45RA+ cells were left out of the naive CD8 fraction, which was CD45RO-negative and positively selected for CCR7. Everyone who donated was a Caucasian adult who lived in Nashville, Tennessee.

The sample taken for sequencing was naive CD8+ T cells sorted from blood. The chain links TRBV14 to TRBJ2-7, with unresolved D. This sequence was found in a young man in good health. CDR3 loop: CASSQGLSGNFYEQYF. In DNA, the CDR3 is TGTGCCAGCAGCCAAGGGTTATCTGGGAACTTCTACGAGCAGTACTTC.